Reported below is one T cell receptor (beta chain). The target antigen is unknown. This specimen belongs to a study of cytomegalovirus exposure and HLA in healthy donors. Trimming stripped 7 bases from V and 5 bases from J, with 14 bases between. There are 14 residues in the CDR3. Germline CDR1 SEHNR, CDR2 FQNEAQ (reference sequence). The study's findings and limits: Most TCR sequences were rare, but some public TCRs occurred in many donors.

The PCR ran on 60 Vbeta and 13 Jbeta primers. This table comes from immunoSEQ multiplex PCR, and its TCRdb copy is limited to in-frame clones, with some not included. The table has about 180,000 clones, over 65% seen once. This TCR derives from a man younger than 35 in good health and CMV-seronegative. V gene TRBV7-9 combines with J gene TRBJ2-2; D perhaps matches TRBD1 (6 bases). Sequenced input: PBMCs. The CDR3 nucleotides are TGTGCCAGCAAACAGGGCCTTGGAACCGGGGAGCTGTTTTTT. Its translation is CASKQGLGTGELFF. Together with reference TRBV7-9 and TRBJ2-2, the CDR3 gives the full variable domain: DTGVSQNPRHKITKRGQNVTFRCDPISEHNRLYWYRQTLGQGPEFLTYFQNEAQLEKSRLLSDRFSAERPKGSFSTLEIQRTEQGDSAMYLCASKQGLGTGELFFGEGSRLTVL.